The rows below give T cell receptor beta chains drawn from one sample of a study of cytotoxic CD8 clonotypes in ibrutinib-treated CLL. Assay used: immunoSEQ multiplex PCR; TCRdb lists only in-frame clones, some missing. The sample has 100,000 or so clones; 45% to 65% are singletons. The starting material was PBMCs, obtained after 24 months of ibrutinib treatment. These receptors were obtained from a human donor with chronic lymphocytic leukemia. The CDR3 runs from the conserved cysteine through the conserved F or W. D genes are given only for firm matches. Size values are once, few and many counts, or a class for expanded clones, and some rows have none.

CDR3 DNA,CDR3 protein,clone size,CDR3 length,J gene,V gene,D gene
TGTGCCAGTAGTCCCCTGTGGGGACAGTCTGCGGCGTTCTTC,CASSPLWGQSAAFF,few,14,TRBJ2-1,TRBV19,TRBD1
TGTGCCAGCAGCGCCCGGGGGTGGGAGACCCAGTACTTC,CASSARGWETQYF,.,13,TRBJ2-5,TRBV11-2,.
TGTGCCAGCAGCCATGTAGATACGCAGTATTTT,CASSHVDTQYF,many,11,TRBJ2-3,TRBV7-9,.
TGTGCCAGCGGTAGTACCTATAATTCACCCCTCCACTTT,CASGSTYNSPLHF,.,13,TRBJ1-6,TRBV6-1,.
TGTGCCAGCAGTGAGGGGACTGCCCCCTACGAGCAGTACTTC,CASSEGTAPYEQYF,.,14,TRBJ2-7,TRBV2,.
TGTGCCAGCAGTCCACAAGGCGGCAGTATCCAAGAGACCCAGTACTTC,CASSPQGGSIQETQYF,once,16,TRBJ2-5,TRBV2,.
TGTGCCAGCAGTGGGCAGGGCAACAATCAGCCCCAGCATTTT,CASSGQGNNQPQHF,few,14,TRBJ1-5,TRBV28,.
TGTGCCAGCACCATTTCACAGGGGTACGAAAAACTGTTTTTT,CASTISQGYEKLFF,.,14,TRBJ1-4,TRBV6-6,TRBD1
TGTGCCAGCAGTTTTCAGCCGTACTACGAGCAGTACTTC,CASSFQPYYEQYF,once,13,TRBJ2-7,TRBV27,.
TGTGCCAGTAGTATCAGCTGGGAGCACACGCAGTATTTT,CASSISWEHTQYF,.,13,TRBJ2-3,TRBV19,.
TGCGCCAGCAGCCAAGATAGTTTAGAGCCCTACGAGCAGTACTTC,CASSQDSLEPYEQYF,.,15,TRBJ2-7,TRBV4-3,.
TGCGCCAGCAGCGGAATGGATTTATTGGGCGAGACCCAGTACTTC,CASSGMDLLGETQYF,.,15,TRBJ2-5,TRBV5-1,.
TGCAGCGTTCGGGTTTCAACTAATGAAAAACTGTTTTTT,CSVRVSTNEKLFF,once,13,TRBJ1-4,TRBV29-1,.
TGTGCCAGCAGCTTGATCCCGGGGTGGCACTTC,CASSLIPGWHF,.,11,TRBJ2-7,TRBV5-8,.
TGTGCCAGCAGCCGCACAGATCAGCCCCAGCATTTT,CASSRTDQPQHF,.,12,TRBJ1-5,TRBV7-9,.
TGTGCCAGCAGCCGGGACAGGTCCCCTTCTGGGGCCAACGTCCTGACTTTC,CASSRDRSPSGANVLTF,.,17,TRBJ2-6,TRBV27,TRBD1
TGTGCCAGCAAGGGACAGGGAACGCAAAAACTGTTTTTT,CASKGQGTQKLFF,.,13,TRBJ1-4,TRBV19,TRBD1
TGTGCCAGCAGTGGTCCGGATCACACCGGGGAGCTGTTTTTT,CASSGPDHTGELFF,.,14,TRBJ2-2,TRBV25-1,.
TGTGCCTGGACCCACAAGGTGAACACTGAAGCTTTCTTT,CAWTHKVNTEAFF,.,13,TRBJ1-1,TRBV30,.
TGTGCCAGCAGTGAAGCGCCACAGGGTGGGTCCTATGGCTACACCTTC,CASSEAPQGGSYGYTF,.,16,TRBJ1-2,TRBV2,.
TGCGCCAGCAGCCCCGCGGAGCCGTGGGGCTACACCTTC,CASSPAEPWGYTF,.,13,TRBJ1-2,TRBV5-1,.
TGCAGCGTTGAGGGGGGGACAGGGGCCAATGAGCAGTTCTTC,CSVEGGTGANEQFF,.,14,TRBJ2-1,TRBV29-1,TRBD1
TGTGCCATCAGTGTGAAAGGGGCTGGAGAGACCCAGTACTTC,CAISVKGAGETQYF,.,14,TRBJ2-5,TRBV10-3,.
TGTGCCAGCAGCAAGGGGGTCAGCGAAGCTTTCTTT,CASSKGVSEAFF,few,12,TRBJ1-1,TRBV2,.
TGCAGCGTTGGGGAGGCGTCTATCGGCTACACCTTC,CSVGEASIGYTF,.,12,TRBJ1-2,TRBV29-1,.
TGTGCCATCAGCGAACAGGGTCCCTATGGCTACACCTTC,CAISEQGPYGYTF,.,13,TRBJ1-2,TRBV10-3,.
TGTGCCAGCAGTGAGGGCACCGGGGAGCTGTTTTTT,CASSEGTGELFF,few,12,TRBJ2-2,TRBV6-4,.
TGTGCCTGGAGCCCTCCAGGATTATATGGCTACACCTTC,CAWSPPGLYGYTF,.,13,TRBJ1-2,TRBV30,.
TGCGCCAGCAGCTCTAGCGGGGAGGTGACCCAGTACTTC,CASSSSGEVTQYF,.,13,TRBJ2-5,TRBV5-1,TRBD2
TGTGCCAGCTCACCACGGCTAGCGGGGGGTCTAAACACCGGGGAGCTGTTTTTT,CASSPRLAGGLNTGELFF,.,18,TRBJ2-2,TRBV18,TRBD2
TGTGCCACTGCCGGGACAGGGATTGGCAATTCACCCCTCCACTTT,CATAGTGIGNSPLHF,.,15,TRBJ1-6,TRBV2,TRBD1
TGTGCCAGTAGTATAGATAGGGCCGGGGAGCTGTTTTTT,CASSIDRAGELFF,.,13,TRBJ2-2,TRBV19,.
TGTGCCAGCAGCTTGCTTTTTCAGGACAATGAGCAGTTCTTC,CASSLLFQDNEQFF,.,14,TRBJ2-1,TRBV7-2,.
TGTGCCAGCAGCCAAGCTAGCGGGGGGGCCAGGGACTACAATGAGCAGTTCTTC,CASSQASGGARDYNEQFF,.,18,TRBJ2-1,TRBV14,TRBD2
TGTGCCAGCAGCCCTCAAGGAGGGAACACTGAAGCTTTCTTT,CASSPQGGNTEAFF,few,14,TRBJ1-1,TRBV4-2,.
TGCGCCAGCAGCTTATGGACAGGGCCGGATCAGCCCCAGCATTTT,CASSLWTGPDQPQHF,once,15,TRBJ1-5,TRBV5-1,TRBD1
TGTGCCAGCAGCGGAGGGGGGTATAGCAATCAGCCCCAGCATTTT,CASSGGGYSNQPQHF,many,15,TRBJ1-5,TRBV9,.
TGTGCCAGCAGCCCCAGACTAGCCCACGAGCAGTACTTC,CASSPRLAHEQYF,.,13,TRBJ2-7,TRBV4-2,TRBD2
TGTGCCAGCAGATCGGGTTTCGAGAGAGGCTACGAGCAGTACTTC,CASRSGFERGYEQYF,.,15,TRBJ2-7,TRBV6-1,.
TGTGCCAGCTCACCACCCGGAATACAGCCCCAGCATTTT,CASSPPGIQPQHF,.,13,TRBJ1-5,TRBV18,.